Shown below are 19 T cell receptor beta chains from a single sample sequenced in a study of response to subunit inactivated influenza vaccine (dated by TCRdb to between 2018 and 2020). Receptor libraries were prepared by RT-PCR. The data were produced on an Illumina HiSeq 2500. The raw public reads went through TCRdb reprocessing: fastp at Q25, MiXCR clone calling, in-frame beta chains kept. Here each entry gathers all rows of one CDR3 protein and keeps the most common genes and DNA. The sample data list 500,000 to 550,000 distinct CDR3 sequences, and less than 10% of these were observed just once. Of the sample, approximately 12% falls within the top ten clones. The sequencing used PBMCs from blood, collected less than 30 months after vaccination. Receptors originate from a man aged 45 to 70 who received an inactivated influenza vaccine. Donor details come from another sample of the same person, matched by shared clones.

The V and J genes are TRBV21-1 and TRBJ1-3. TRBV21-1 is an annotated pseudogene. This CDR3 region has 19 residues. The CDR3 DNA reads TGTGCCAGCAGCAAGCCCTCTGTTTCTGACCCACTCTTCGGAAACACCATATATTTT. Its translation is CASSKPSVSDPLFGNTIYF.

The chain has TRBV12-3 or TRBV12-4 and TRBJ2-1; D is ambiguous. The CDR3 contains 13 residues. V was pared by 0 bases and J by 15 bases, with 15 bases between. The CDR3 loop reads CASSLAQTPQWFF. CDR3 nucleotides: TGTGCCAGCAGTTTAGCGCAGACTCCCCAATGGTTCTTC.

This rearrangement joins TRBV5-1 to TRBJ1-3; the D gene is possibly TRBD1 (5 bases). Trimming cost V 0 bases and J 0 bases, with 13 bases left between them. The germline V gene encodes CDR1 SGHRS and CDR2 YFSETQ. The CDR3 consists of 17 residues. CDR3 in amino acids: CASSLGAGPSSGNTIYF. CDR3 sequence (DNA): TGCGCCAGCAGCTTGGGGGCAGGGCCTTCCTCTGGAAACACCATATATTTT.

This clonotype was counted at least ten times. The chain couples TRBV11-2 to TRBJ1-2, with D perhaps matching TRBD1 (5 bases). The CDR3 extends over 14 amino acids. CDR1 is SGHAT, CDR2 FQNNGV, per germline. Trimming cost V 1 base and J 7 bases, with 13 bases left between them. The CDR3 loop is CASSLASGTSGYTF. In DNA, the CDR3 is TGTGCCAGCAGCTTAGCATCCGGGACGAGTGGCTACACCTTC.

This clonotype was seen only a few times. This may arise from a read error, as a much more abundant clone is one base away. The V call is TRBV15, the J call TRBJ1-5, with D perhaps matching TRBD1 (5 bases). Germline V gene sequence: CDR1 LNHNV, CDR2 YYDKDF (reference sequence). The CDR3 totals 13 residues. This CDR3 is CATSDKVGQLQHF. The CDR3 nucleotides read TGTGCCACCTCGGACAAAGTTGGTCAGCTCCAGCATTTT.

This clonotype appeared a few times. The rearrangement uses TRBV20-1 and TRBJ2-3; D may be TRBD2 (6 bases). The CDR3 covers 15 residues. CDR1 is DFQATT and CDR2 is SNEGSKA in the germline V gene (reference sequence). With 0 bases removed from V and 4 bases from J, the gap between germline ends came to 14 bases. CDR3 protein: CSARDPGTVADTQYF. The CDR3 nucleotides read TGCAGTGCTAGAGATCCCGGGACTGTAGCAGATACGCAGTATTTT.

In its sample, this clonotype was seen a few times. CDR3 DNA: TGTGCCACCAGCAGAGTTGGACAGGGAAGGACTGAAGCTTTCTTT. Its translation is CATSRVGQGRTEAFF. The chain uses TRBV15 and TRBJ1-1; 8 nucleotides match TRBD1. CDR1 is LNHNV and CDR2 is YYDKDF in the germline V gene (reference sequence). This CDR3 comprises 15 residues. V lost 1 base and J lost 5; bases outside the gene matches: 6.

In this sample, this clonotype turned up many times. The gene calls are TRBV12-3 or TRBV12-4 and TRBJ2-3, with D tentatively TRBD2 (6 bases). Trimming stripped 7 bases from V and 5 bases from J, with 19 bases between. The CDR3 loop spans 15 amino acids. The CDR3 sequence is CASTGFKRARDTQYF. The CDR3 coding sequence is TGTGCCAGCACTGGGTTCAAGCGGGCAAGAGATACGCAGTATTTT.

The chain is built from TRBV21-1 and TRBJ1-1; the D call of TRBD1 is as the table states it, not checked on the DNA. TRBV21-1 is reported as a pseudogene. The CDR3 totals 17 residues. The CDR3 reads CASSKVPGQGGCAEAFF. The CDR3 DNA reads TGTGCCAGCAGCAAAGTACCGGGACAGGGGGGTTGCGCTGAAGCTTTCTTT.

The chain carries TRBV20-1 and TRBJ1-2; D possibly corresponds to TRBD1 (6 bases). The germline gives CDR1 DFQATT, CDR2 SNEGSKA (reference sequence). Trimming took 4 bases from V and 0 from J, leaving 12 bases between them. The CDR3 length is 14 residues. The CDR3 DNA reads as TGCAGTGCTACTGGGACACCTGCTAACTATGGCTACACCTTC. The encoded protein is CSATGTPANYGYTF.

This chain connects TRBV29-1 to TRBJ2-5; D possibly corresponds to TRBD1 (7 bases). Trimming shortened V by 6 bases and J by 3 bases, and 14 bases separated the two germline ends. This CDR3 contains 13 residues. CDR1 SQVTM and CDR2 ANQGSEA come from the germline V gene. The CDR3 region has the DNA TGCAGCGTGAACAGGGGCGGGAAAGAGACCCAGTACTTC. Protein sequence: CSVNRGGKETQYF.

This clonotype was counted at least ten times. V gene TRBV18 combines with J gene TRBJ2-7; 7 bases are shared with TRBD2. The CDR3 loop spans 14 amino acids. The V segment lost 2 bases and the J segment 2 bases; nucleotides outside the gene matches: 3. Germline V CDR1 and CDR2: KGHSH, LQKENI. The CDR3 DNA follows: TGTGCCAGCTCACCAAGGGGAGGGACCTACGAGCAGTACTTC. The encoded protein is CASSPRGGTYEQYF.

Many counts were recorded for this clonotype. At one boundary the junction diverges from the germline segment, which might be a read error. The rearrangement links TRBV5-1 to TRBJ2-7; 9 bases align to TRBD1. This CDR3 is 13 amino acids long. Per the germline V gene, CDR1 is SGHRS and CDR2 is YFSETQ. The CDR3 protein is CASSSGQGYEQYF. The CDR3 region has the DNA TGTGCCAGCAGTTCGGGACAGGGCTACGAGCAGTACTTC.

This clonotype was detected ten times or more. V is TRBV7-2 and J is TRBJ2-3; D is perhaps TRBD1 or TRBD2 (5 bases each). The germline CDR1 and CDR2 sequences are SGHTA and FQGNSA. The CDR3 totals 15 residues. V lost 3 bases and J 5 bases, leaving 15 bases between the germline ends. The CDR3 bases are TGTGCCAGCAGCTTCATGGGGGTTCTAGTAGATACGCAGTATTTT. This codes for CASSFMGVLVDTQYF.

There are a few counts of this clonotype. The J gene is TRBJ2-7, the V gene TRBV9; 15 nucleotides line up with TRBD2. The CDR3 consists of 16 residues. Losses at the gene ends were 1 base for V and 6 bases for J; bases not matched to a gene: 5. Germline loops: CDR1 SGDLS, CDR2 YYNGEE. CDR3 sequence (DNA): TGTGCCAGCAGCGTAAGGGGACTAGCGGGAGGTGGCGAGCAGTACTTC. Encoded protein: CASSVRGLAGGGEQYF.

The CDR3 sequence is CASSLGDRGANEKLFF. The CDR3 DNA follows: TGTGCCAGCAGCTTAGGGGACAGGGGGGCTAATGAAAAACTGTTTTTT. The V and J genes are TRBV7-2 and TRBJ1-4, with 11 bases lining up with TRBD1. From germline, CDR1 is SGHTA and CDR2 FQGNSA. The CDR3 sequence is 16 residues long. V was clipped by 1 base and J by 3 bases; unmatched bases: 1. The variable domain in full, completed from reference TRBV7-2 and TRBJ1-4, reads GAGVSQSPSNKVTEKGKDVELRCDPISGHTALYWYRQSLGQGLEFLIYFQGNSAPDKSGLPSDRFSAERTGGSVSTLTIQRTQQEDSAVYLCASSLGDRGANEKLFFGSGTQLSVL.

This clonotype was seen a few times. This chain uses TRBV7-2 with TRBJ2-1; TRBD2 agrees at 11 bases. The germline CDR1 and CDR2 sequences are SGHTA and FQGNSA. The CDR3 contains 17 residues. V lost 5 bases, J lost 4 bases, and 10 bases stayed unmatched. The CDR3 sequence is CASSQLAGTSGYNEQFF. The CDR3 DNA follows: TGTGCCAGCAGCCAGTTGGCCGGGACTAGCGGTTACAATGAGCAGTTCTTC.

This clonotype has more than one count but fewer than ten. The chain combines TRBV11-2 with TRBJ2-5, with a possible D match to TRBD2 (6 bases). The CDR3 has 14 amino acids. CDR1 is SGHAT and CDR2 is FQNNGV in the germline V gene. V was pared by 5 bases and J by 10 bases, with 20 bases between. The CDR3 loop is CASSTITGGRGQYF. The DNA for the CDR3 is TGTGCCAGCAGCACCATTACAGGAGGGAGAGGCCAGTACTTC.

The chain links TRBV12-3 or TRBV12-4 to TRBJ2-1; D possibly corresponds to TRBD2 (5 bases). This CDR3 contains 15 residues. Trimming stripped 5 bases from V and 7 bases from J, with 18 bases between. Here the CDR3 reads CASSPPAGLSNEQFF. The CDR3 coding sequence is TGTGCCAGCAGTCCCCCCGCGGGCCTGAGTAATGAGCAGTTCTTC.